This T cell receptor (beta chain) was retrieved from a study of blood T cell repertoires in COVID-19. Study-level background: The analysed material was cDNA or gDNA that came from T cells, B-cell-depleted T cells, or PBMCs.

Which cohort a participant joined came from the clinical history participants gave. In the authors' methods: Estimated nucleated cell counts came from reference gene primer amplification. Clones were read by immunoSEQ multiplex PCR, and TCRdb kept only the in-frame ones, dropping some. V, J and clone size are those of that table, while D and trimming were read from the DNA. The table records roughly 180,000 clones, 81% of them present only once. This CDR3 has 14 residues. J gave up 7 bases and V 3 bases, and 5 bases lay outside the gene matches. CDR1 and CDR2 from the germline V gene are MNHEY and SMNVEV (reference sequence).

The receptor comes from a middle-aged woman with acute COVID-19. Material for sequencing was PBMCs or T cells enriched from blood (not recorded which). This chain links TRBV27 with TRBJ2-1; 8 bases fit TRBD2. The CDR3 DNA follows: TGTGCCAGCAGTTTTAGCGGGACTGCGAATGAGCAGTTCTTC. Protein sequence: CASSFSGTANEQFF.